These T cell receptor beta chains were read from a single sample in a study of CD8+ T cells in alopecia areata. Assay used: immunoSEQ multiplex PCR; TCRdb lists only in-frame clones, some missing. The profile shows under 250,000 clones, approximately 60% of them singletons. The source material was CD8+ T cells sorted from blood. These receptors were obtained from a human donor in good health. CDR3s include the opening cysteine and the closing phenylalanine or tryptophan. A D gene is named only where the DNA matches it firmly. Clone size appears in some rows only: once, few, many, or a class for an expanded clone.

clone size | J gene | D gene | V gene | CDR3 length | CDR3 DNA | CDR3 protein
. | TRBJ2-5 | TRBD2 | TRBV9 | 14 | TGTGCCAGCAGCTCTTGGACTAGTAGAGAGACCCAGTACTTC | CASSSWTSRETQYF
. | TRBJ2-2 | . | TRBV29-1 | 12 | TGCAGCGCCACCGAGGGCACCGGGGAGCTGTTTTTT | CSATEGTGELFF
. | TRBJ1-6 | . | TRBV13 | 13 | TGTGCCAGCAGCTTAGGCAGAAATTCACCCCTCCACTTT | CASSLGRNSPLHF
few | TRBJ2-5 | TRBD1 | TRBV7-9 | 15 | TGTGCCAGCAGCTCCAGACAGGGTGGTACGGAGACCCAGTACTTC | CASSSRQGGTETQYF
few | TRBJ2-7 | . | TRBV28 | 19 | TGTGCCAGCAGTTCAATGCGCTGGACAGTGGTACTAATCTCCTACGAGCAGTACTTC | CASSSMRWTVVLISYEQYF
. | TRBJ2-3 | TRBD2 | TRBV30 | 18 | TGTGCCTGGAGTGCCTCCCTTGGGCGGGGGGGCATCTTGAATACGCAGTATTTT | CAWSASLGRGGILNTQYF
. | TRBJ2-7 | . | TRBV4-1 | 14 | TGCGCCAGCAGCCATGACGGGCCTACCTACGAGCAGTACTTC | CASSHDGPTYEQYF
. | TRBJ2-7 | TRBD1 | TRBV5-4 | 13 | TGTGCCAGCACCGGACAGGAGCGCTACGAGCAGTACTTC | CASTGQERYEQYF
. | TRBJ2-3 | . | TRBV7-3 | 15 | TGTGCCAGCAGCTCCGGAGACAGGTTCGGAGATACGCAGTATTTT | CASSSGDRFGDTQYF
. | TRBJ1-1 | . | TRBV4-1 | 15 | TGCGCCAGCAGCCAAGAGACGGTACTCAACACTGAAGCTTTCTTT | CASSQETVLNTEAFF
. | TRBJ1-1 | TRBD1 | TRBV29-1 | 14 | TGCAGCGTCTTCGGGACAGGGCAGAACACTGAAGCTTTCTTT | CSVFGTGQNTEAFF
. | TRBJ1-1 | . | TRBV2 | 10 | TGTGCCGGCAGGGACACTGAAGCTTTCTTT | CAGRDTEAFF
. | TRBJ2-7 | . | TRBV20-1 | 8 | TGCAGTGCTAGAGGGGCATACTTC | CSARGAYF
. | TRBJ2-1 | . | TRBV5-4 | 19 | TGTGCCAGCAGCTTGGGGGGTCTGAGGAGGGTCGAGGTCTACAATGAGCAGTTCTTC | CASSLGGLRRVEVYNEQFF
. | TRBJ2-3 | TRBD1 | TRBV27 | 16 | TGTGCCAGCAGTGTACAGGGGCCCAGGAGGACAGATACGCAGTATTTT | CASSVQGPRRTDTQYF
. | TRBJ2-2 | . | TRBV29-1 | 14 | TGCAGCGCTCTCTTGGGGGACAACACCGGGGAGCTGTTTTTT | CSALLGDNTGELFF
. | TRBJ2-1 | TRBD1 | TRBV9 | 14 | TGTGCCAGCAGCCCCCACAGGGGAACGGTTGAGCAGTTCTTC | CASSPHRGTVEQFF
. | TRBJ2-3 | . | TRBV29-1 | 14 | TGCAGCGTTAACCCCGGGGAGCGCACAGATACGCAGTATTTT | CSVNPGERTDTQYF
few | TRBJ2-7 | . | TRBV23-1 | 15 | TGCGCCAGCAGTCGTTCACCGGGACAATCCTACGAGCAGTACTTC | CASSRSPGQSYEQYF
. | TRBJ2-1 | . | TRBV25-1 | 15 | TGTGCCAGCAGGGGAAGGGCGGACACCTACAATGAGCAGTTCTTC | CASRGRADTYNEQFF
. | TRBJ2-5 | . | TRBV5-4 | 14 | TGTGCCAGCAGCGCTTTAGGGGCGCGGGAGACCCAGTACTTC | CASSALGARETQYF
. | TRBJ1-5 | TRBD1 | TRBV6-5 | 14 | TGTGCCAGCAGCTACGGACAGGGGACTAAGCCCCAGCATTTT | CASSYGQGTKPQHF
few | TRBJ2-5 | . | TRBV7-6 | 13 | TGTGCCAGCTCCCCCGGGGGATTTGAGACCCAGTACTTC | CASSPGGFETQYF
. | TRBJ2-6 | TRBD1 | TRBV4-1 | 18 | TGCGCCAGCAGCCAAGGGGGGACAGTCAACTCTGGGGCCAACGTCCTGACTTTC | CASSQGGTVNSGANVLTF
once | TRBJ1-5 | TRBD1 | TRBV7-6 | 15 | TGTGCCAGCAGCTTGGGACAGGGCCACTATCAGCCCCAGCATTTT | CASSLGQGHYQPQHF
. | TRBJ1-6 | . | TRBV23-1 | 11 | TGCGCCAGCAGCCCCTTTTCACCCCTCCACTTT | CASSPFSPLHF
. | TRBJ2-2 | . | TRBV10-2 | 19 | TGCGCCAGCAGGACCCCGGGAACAACTAAAAAGAGCGGACCCGGGGAGCTGTTTTTT | CASRTPGTTKKSGPGELFF
once | TRBJ2-3 | TRBD2 | TRBV6-5 | 15 | TGTGCCAGCAGTTATCGCGGGGGGGAGGTAGATACGCAGTATTTT | CASSYRGGEVDTQYF
. | TRBJ1-1 | . | TRBV4-1 | 13 | TGCGCCAGCAGCCAAACGCAGGGCACTGAAGCTTTCTTT | CASSQTQGTEAFF
. | TRBJ1-2 | . | TRBV6-5 | 11 | TGTGCCAGCAGTTACGGGGGTGGCTACACCTTC | CASSYGGGYTF
. | TRBJ2-7 | . | TRBV6-5 | 14 | TGTGCCAGCAGTTACACGGCGTCGGACTACGAGCAGTACTTC | CASSYTASDYEQYF
. | TRBJ1-6 | . | TRBV6-1 | 15 | TGTGCCAGCAGTGATCTTCCCAGGGAAGGTTCACCCCTCCACTTT | CASSDLPREGSPLHF